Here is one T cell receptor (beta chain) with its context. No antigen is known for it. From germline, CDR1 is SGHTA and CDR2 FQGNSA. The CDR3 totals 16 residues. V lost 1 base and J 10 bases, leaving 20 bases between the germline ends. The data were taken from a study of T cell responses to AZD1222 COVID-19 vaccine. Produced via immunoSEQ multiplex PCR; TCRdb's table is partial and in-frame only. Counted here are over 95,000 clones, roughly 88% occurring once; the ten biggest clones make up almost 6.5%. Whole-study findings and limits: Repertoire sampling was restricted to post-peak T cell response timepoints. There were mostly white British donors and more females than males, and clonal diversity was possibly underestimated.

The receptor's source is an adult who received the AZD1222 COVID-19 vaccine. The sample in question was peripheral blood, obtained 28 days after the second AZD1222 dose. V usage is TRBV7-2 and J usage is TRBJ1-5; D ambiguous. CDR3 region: CASSLGGSRDESPQHF. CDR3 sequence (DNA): TGTGCCAGCAGCTTAGGTGGCAGCCGTGATGAGTCACCCCAGCATTTT.